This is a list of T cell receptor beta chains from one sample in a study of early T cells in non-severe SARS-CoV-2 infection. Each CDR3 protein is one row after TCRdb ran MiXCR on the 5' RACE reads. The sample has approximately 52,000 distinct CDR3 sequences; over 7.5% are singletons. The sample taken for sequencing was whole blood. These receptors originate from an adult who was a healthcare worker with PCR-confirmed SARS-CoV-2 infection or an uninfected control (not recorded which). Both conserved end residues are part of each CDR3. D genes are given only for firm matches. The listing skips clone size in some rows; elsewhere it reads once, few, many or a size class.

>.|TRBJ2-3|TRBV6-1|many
TGTGCCAGCAGTGTCAGCCCTCCCCCTTATACGCAGTATTTT
CASSVSPPPYTQYF
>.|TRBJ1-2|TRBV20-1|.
TGCAGTGCTAGTAGGATCTCTAACTATGGCTACACCTTC
CSASRISNYGYTF
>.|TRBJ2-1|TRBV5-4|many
TGTGCCAGCAGCTTGGGGGGCAATGAGCAGTTCTTC
CASSLGGNEQFF
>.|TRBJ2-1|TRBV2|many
TGTGCCAGCAGTGAAGCGGAGATGGGACTCCTGACCTCCTACAATGAGCAGTTCTTC
CASSEAEMGLLTSYNEQFF
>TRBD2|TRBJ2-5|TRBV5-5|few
TGTGCCAGCAGCTTAACGGGGACTAGGGGTGTCCAGACCCAGTACTTC
CASSLTGTRGVQTQYF
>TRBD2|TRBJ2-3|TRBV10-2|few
TGCGCCAGCAGTGAGGGTCCACTGCGGGAGCTTGTGAGGACAGATACGCAGTATTTT
CASSEGPLRELVRTDTQYF
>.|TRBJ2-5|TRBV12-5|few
TGTGCTAGTGGTTTGTCGGGACCCCCCGAGACCCAGTACTTC
CASGLSGPPETQYF
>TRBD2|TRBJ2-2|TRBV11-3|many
TGTGCCAGCAGCTTCCATCTAGCGGGGGATACGTGGAACACCGGGGAGCTGTTTTTT
CASSFHLAGDTWNTGELFF
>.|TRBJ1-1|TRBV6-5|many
TGTGCCAGCACCTACACCCGGGGTTACACTGAAGCTTTCTTT
CASTYTRGYTEAFF
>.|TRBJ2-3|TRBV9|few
TGTGCCAGCAGCCCTAGAGGAGGGGAAGGGGATACGCAGTATTTT
CASSPRGGEGDTQYF
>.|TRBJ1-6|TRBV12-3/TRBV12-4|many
TGTGCCAGCAGTTTAAAGGGGTATAATTCACCCCTCCACTTT
CASSLKGYNSPLHF
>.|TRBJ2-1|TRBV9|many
TGTGCCAGCAGCGTAGAGTCCTACAATGAGCAGTTCTTC
CASSVESYNEQFF
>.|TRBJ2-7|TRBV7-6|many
TGTGCCAGCAGCTTAGGGCCGACGAACTACGAGCAGTACTTC
CASSLGPTNYEQYF
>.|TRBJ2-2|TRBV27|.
TGTGCCAGCAGTCCGACGCTTGAGGGTACCACAGGGGAGCTGTTTTTT
CASSPTLEGTTGELFF
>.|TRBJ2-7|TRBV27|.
TGTGCCAGCAGTCTAGGGAGCATCTACGAGCAGTACTTC
CASSLGSIYEQYF
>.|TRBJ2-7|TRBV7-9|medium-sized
TGTGCCAGCAGCTTAGCGGGAGAGCAGTACTTC
CASSLAGEQYF
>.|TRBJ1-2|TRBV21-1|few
TGTGCCAGCAGCAAAGTTGTGGGGCCCTATGGCTACACCTTC
CASSKVVGPYGYTF
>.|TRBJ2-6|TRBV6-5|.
TGTGCCAGCAGTTACCTTCCTGGGGCCAACGTCCTGACTTTC
CASSYLPGANVLTF
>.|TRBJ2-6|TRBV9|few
TGTGCCAGCAGCGCAGTCGGCGGGGCAAGAGGGGCCAACGTCCTGACTTTC
CASSAVGGARGANVLTF
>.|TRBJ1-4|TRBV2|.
TGTGCCAGCAGTCGGAGGGCAACTAATGAAAAACTGTTTTTT
CASSRRATNEKLFF
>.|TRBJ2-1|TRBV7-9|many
TGTGCCAGCAGAACCGCCGGGAGGGACAGGAACCGCTACAATGAGCAGTTCTTC
CASRTAGRDRNRYNEQFF
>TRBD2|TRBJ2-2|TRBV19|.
TGTGCCAGTAAAACTAGCGCCCCGAGCACCGGGGAGCTGTTTTTT
CASKTSAPSTGELFF
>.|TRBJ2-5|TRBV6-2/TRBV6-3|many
TGTGCCAGCAGTCCCTTGGACTATAAAGAGACCCAGTACTTC
CASSPLDYKETQYF
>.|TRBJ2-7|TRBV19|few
TGTGCCAGTGAATCTCAGGCCTACGAGCAGTACTTC
CASESQAYEQYF